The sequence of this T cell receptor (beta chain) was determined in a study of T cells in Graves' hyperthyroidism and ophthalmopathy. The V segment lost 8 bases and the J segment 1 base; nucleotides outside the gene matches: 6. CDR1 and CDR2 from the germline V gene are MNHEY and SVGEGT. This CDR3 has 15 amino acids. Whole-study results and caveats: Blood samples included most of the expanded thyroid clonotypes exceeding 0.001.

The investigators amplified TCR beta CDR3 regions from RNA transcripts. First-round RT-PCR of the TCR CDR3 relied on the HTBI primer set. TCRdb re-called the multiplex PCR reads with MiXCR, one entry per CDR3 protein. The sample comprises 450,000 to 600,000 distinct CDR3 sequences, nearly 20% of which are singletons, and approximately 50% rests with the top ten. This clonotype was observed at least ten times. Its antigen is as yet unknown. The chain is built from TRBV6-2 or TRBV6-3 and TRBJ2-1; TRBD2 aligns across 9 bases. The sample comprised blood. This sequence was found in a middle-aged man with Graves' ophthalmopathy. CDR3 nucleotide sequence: TGTGCCAGCTTTTCTAGCGGGGCGTCCTACAATGAGCAGTTCTTC. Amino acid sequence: CASFSSGASYNEQFF.